This section outlines one T cell receptor (beta chain) sequence together with its context. Its cognate antigen is unknown. This sample is drawn from a study of cytomegalovirus exposure and HLA in healthy donors. Broader study findings: There were 150 to 200 TCR beta chains listed as cytomegalovirus-associated. TCR beta V- and J-gene trimming, according to a later analysis, was linked to a missense DCLRE1C variant. A later analysis showed TCR association rates differing by HLA locus, peaking at DRB1 and lowest at HLA-C.

Unmatched junction bases numbered 6, after V lost 4 bases and J lost 8 bases. This CDR3 contains 14 residues. CDR1 and CDR2 (germline): SGHRS, YFSETQ. PCR employed 60 Vbeta and 13 Jbeta primers. Generated by immunoSEQ multiplex PCR, the TCRdb table keeps only in-frame clones and is missing some. The sample holds around 150,000 clones, around four fifths seen once. V usage is TRBV5-1 and J usage is TRBJ2-3; 11 bases match TRBD1. Sequencing used PBMCs. This receptor was obtained from a man aged 18 to 30 in good health and CMV-seropositive. In DNA form, the CDR3 reads TGCGCCAGCAGCCTCATGGGACAGGGGGGTACGCAGTATTTT. Protein: CASSLMGQGGTQYF.